These 20 T cell receptor beta chains were all obtained from the same sample, sequenced in a study of post-analysis software for immune sequencing data. Study conclusions and caveats: Compared with controls, patients had more of 4 to 6 TRBV segments, including TRBV5-6, TRBV5-1 and TRBV20-1.

Their recognized antigens are unknown. TCR beta cDNA libraries had unique molecular identifiers. TCRdb re-called the PCR reads through MiXCR, storing one row per CDR3 protein. The repertoire includes 400,000 to 500,000 distinct CDR3 sequences, more than 30% of them detected once, and 6.5% to 8% sits in the top ten. The sequenced material came from blood. All receptors come from a girl between 2 and 10 years old with multiple sclerosis.

The CDR3 DNA follows: TGTGCCAGCAGTTACTCGGCGACACGGTACGAGCAGTACTTC. It yields the protein CASSYSATRYEQYF. The V call is TRBV6-5, the J call TRBJ2-7; D gene unclear. CDR3 size: 14 residues. Germline V gives CDR1 MNHEY, CDR2 SVGAGI. V gave up 0 bases and J gave up 4 bases, with 10 bases separating them.

The gene calls are TRBV20-1 and TRBJ2-3; D remains unclear. The CDR3 length is 14 residues. With 3 bases removed from V and 2 bases from J, the gap between germline ends came to 12 bases. Germline V gives CDR1 DFQATT, CDR2 SNEGSKA (reference sequence). CDR3 in DNA: TGCAGTGCTAGTCGTGGGGTCCCCACAGATACGCAGTATTTT. Encoded protein: CSASRGVPTDTQYF.

This clonotype showed up just a few times. The rearrangement joins TRBV29-1 to TRBJ1-2, with no clear D. Trimming took off 0 bases at V and 0 bases at J, with 11 bases between the two ends. In germline, CDR1 is SQVTM, CDR2 ANQGSEA. This CDR3 comprises 15 residues. The DNA for the CDR3 is TGCAGCGTTGAAGAATCGGACGGAGCTAACTATGGCTACACCTTC. Its protein product is CSVEESDGANYGYTF.

This chain links TRBV27 with TRBJ1-5, with D unresolved. Germline CDR1 is MNHEY and CDR2 is SMNVEV (reference sequence). Trimming took 5 bases from V and 1 from J, leaving 12 bases between them. The CDR3 runs 15 residues. CDR3 nucleotides: TGTGCCAGCAGTGTAGGTAGTTTGAGCAATCAGCCCCAGCATTTT. It is translated as CASSVGSLSNQPQHF.

This clonotype was detected many times. The J gene is TRBJ2-6, the V gene TRBV18; D remains unclear. CDR3 length: 15 residues. Trimming cost V 3 bases and J 0 bases, with 6 bases left between them. Per the germline V gene, CDR1 is KGHSH and CDR2 is LQKENI. CDR3: CASSPFDSGANVLTF. The CDR3 bases are TGTGCCAGCTCACCGTTTGACTCTGGGGCCAACGTCCTGACTTTC.

This chain links TRBV7-9 with TRBJ2-7, with D hard to call. Trimming shortened V by 8 bases and J by 6 bases, and 20 bases separated the two germline ends. The V gene's germline CDR1 is SEHNR and CDR2 FQNEAQ (reference sequence). The CDR3 contains 14 residues. The DNA for the CDR3 is TGTGCCAGCGGGCCCTCGGCACCAACCTGCGAGCAGTACTTC. Translation gives CASGPSAPTCEQYF.

V gene TRBV7-2 combines with J gene TRBJ1-1, with D unresolved. This CDR3 has 16 residues. Germline V gene lookup returns CDR1 SGHTA and CDR2 FQGNSA. V was pared by 5 bases and J by 1 base, with 17 bases between. CDR3: CASSLRRISQNTEAFF. CDR3 DNA: TGTGCCAGCAGCCTCAGACGGATATCTCAGAACACTGAAGCTTTCTTT.

This clonotype was counted between two and nine times. The chain is built from TRBV6-2 or TRBV6-3 and TRBJ2-3, with D possibly being TRBD1 or TRBD2 (6 bases each). The CDR3 sequence is 15 residues long. Germline-derived CDR1 and CDR2 are MNHEY and SVGEGT. The V gene lost 5 bases and the J gene lost 0 bases, with 12 bases spanning the gap. The CDR3 nucleotides are TGTGCCAGCAGTCCGTGGGGGGCAAGCACAGATACGCAGTATTTT. It specifies CASSPWGASTDTQYF.

This clonotype appeared a few times. This chain links TRBV5-4 with TRBJ2-7; the D is unclear. The V gene lost 0 bases and the J gene lost 1 base, with 11 bases spanning the gap. CDR3 length equals 15 residues. Germline CDR1 SGHNT, CDR2 YYREEE (reference sequence). The CDR3 bases are TGTGCCAGCAGCTTGGCGCTGAAGGCTTCCTACGAGCAGTACTTC. Its translation is CASSLALKASYEQYF.

This clonotype was detected a few times. The chain is built from TRBV12-3 or TRBV12-4 and TRBJ2-5; tentative D call: TRBD1 (5 bases). CDR3 length: 15 amino acids. V lost 5 bases and J lost 5, with 18 bases in between. CDR3 protein: CASSPGRVYGETQYF. CDR3 nucleotide sequence: TGTGCCAGCAGTCCCGGCAGGGTTTATGGGGAGACCCAGTACTTC.

This clonotype came up a few times. The gene calls are TRBV4-2 and TRBJ2-7; TRBD2 matches 12 bases. The CDR3 contains 15 residues. The V gene end was trimmed by 5 bases and the J gene end by 6 bases; junction bases not matched to a gene: 8. Germline V gene sequence: CDR1 LGHNA, CDR2 YNFKEQ. DNA for the CDR3: TGTGCCAGCAGCGCGACTAGCGGGAGAGACGGCGAGCAGTACTTC. Amino acids: CASSATSGRDGEQYF.

This clonotype was found a few times. This sequence joins TRBV28 and TRBJ2-7; 10 bases match TRBD2. This CDR3 has 14 residues. The germline V gene encodes CDR1 MDHEN and CDR2 SYDVKM. V shed 2 bases and J 6 bases; nucleotides not matched to a gene: 4. Here the CDR3 DNA reads TGTGCCAGCAGTTTACCAGGGACTAGCGCCGAGCAGTACTTC. Amino acids: CASSLPGTSAEQYF.

This chain connects TRBV6-2 or TRBV6-3 to TRBJ2-7; either TRBD1 or TRBD2 may supply D (5 bases each). The V and J ends lost 5 bases and 6 bases respectively, with 11 bases between them. Germline assignment: CDR1 MNHEY and CDR2 SVGEGT. This CDR3 contains 12 residues. CDR3 loop: CASSTLGGEQYF. For the CDR3, the DNA is TGTGCCAGCAGTACCCTTGGGGGCGAGCAGTACTTC.

This clonotype was recorded a few times. This chain uses TRBV5-1 with TRBJ2-7; tentatively, D is TRBD2 (6 bases). V lost 2 bases and J lost 2, with 20 bases in between. Germline CDR1 and CDR2: SGHRS and YFSETQ. CDR3 size: 17 residues. In DNA form, the CDR3 reads TGCGCCAGCAGCTTTTTACCCAATAGCGGTTCCGCCTACGAGCAGTACTTC. It specifies CASSFLPNSGSAYEQYF.

This clonotype appeared many times. Compared with germline, one end of the junction differs, possibly owing to a read error. The chain recombines TRBV5-1 with TRBJ2-1, with 12 bases fitting TRBD2. Germline V gene data show CDR1 as SGHRS and CDR2 as YFSETQ. This CDR3 region has 15 residues. The CDR3 DNA follows: TGTGCCAGCAGCTACCTAGCGGGGGGGCCCAATGAGCAGTTCTTC. It specifies CASSYLAGGPNEQFF.

The rearrangement links TRBV19 to TRBJ2-7; no clear D gene. Germline CDR1 and CDR2: LNHDA and SQIVND (reference sequence). Trimming took off 4 bases at V and 0 bases at J, with 10 bases between the two ends. The CDR3 is made up of 14 amino acids. The CDR3 sequence is CASSSAVSSYEQYF. DNA for the CDR3: TGTGCCAGTAGTAGTGCGGTCAGCTCCTACGAGCAGTACTTC. Combining the CDR3 with reference TRBV19 and TRBJ2-7 gives the whole variable domain DGGITQSPKYLFRKEGQNVTLSCEQNLNHDAMYWYRQDPGQGLRLIYYSQIVNDFQKGDIAEGYSVSREKKESFPLTVTSAQKNPTAFYLCASSSAVSSYEQYFGPGTRLTVT.

The CDR3 reads CASSLGEGAEGETQYF. DNA for the CDR3: TGTGCCAGCAGCTTGGGAGAGGGGGCAGAGGGAGAGACCCAGTACTTC. The V call is TRBV3-1, the J call TRBJ2-7; TRBD1 matches 7 bases. The DNA end is more similar to TRBJ2-5, so the J call may be wrong. This CDR3 is 16 amino acids long. CDR1 and CDR2 from the germline V gene are LGHDT and YNNKEL (reference sequence).

The chain uses TRBV29-1 and TRBJ2-1; 11 positions match TRBD2. From germline, CDR1 is SQVTM and CDR2 ANQGSEA. J gave up 8 bases and V 0 bases, and 9 bases lay outside the gene matches. The CDR3 has 16 amino acids. CDR3 bases: TGCAGCGTTGAAGAGCCTCTAGCGGGGGGCCCCCATGAGCAGTTCTTC. This gives the protein CSVEEPLAGGPHEQFF.

This rearrangement joins TRBV7-2 to TRBJ2-7; weak D call: TRBD2 (6 bases). The germline gives CDR1 SGHTA, CDR2 FQGNSA. The CDR3 spans 14 residues. Trimming shortened V by 3 bases and J by 4 bases, and 13 bases separated the two germline ends. The CDR3 DNA reads TGTGCCAGCAGCTTTGGAGGAGGACTATACGAGCAGTACTTC. Amino acid sequence: CASSFGGGLYEQYF.

The chain combines TRBV12-3 or TRBV12-4 with TRBJ1-6; TRBD1 might be the D (5 bases). The CDR3 is 15 residues long. V lost 6 bases and J 4 bases, leaving 13 bases between the germline ends. The CDR3 loop is CASSKMTEYNSPLHF. DNA of the CDR3: TGTGCCAGCAGCAAGATGACAGAGTATAATTCACCCCTCCACTTT.